What follows is one T cell receptor beta chain and its context. The data originate from a study of blood T cell repertoires in COVID-19. Across the study: There were acute and convalescent COVID-19 samples, and they came from the United States, Italy and Spain. Sources were T cells, B-cell-depleted T cells, or PBMCs; the material itself was cDNA or gDNA.

V was clipped by 3 bases and J by 10 bases, with 10 bases between them. This CDR3 has 11 residues. Germline V CDR1 and CDR2: DFQATT, SNEGSKA (reference sequence). Enrolment of Seattle patients took place during active infection, and they were followed longitudinally. Authors' analysis steps: The authors estimated nucleated cell counts from reference gene primer amplification. Clones were sequenced by immunoSEQ multiplex PCR, and TCRdb holds only the in-frame ones, with some missing. V, J and clone size derive from that table, while D and trimming were established from the DNA sequence. The sample shows more than 200,000 clones, 88% of them seen only once.

The chain uses TRBV20-1 and TRBJ2-1, with D maybe TRBD2 (5 bases). Sequenced input: peripheral blood. This TCR was sampled from a woman in her twenties or thirties with COVID-19, enrolled during active disease. The CDR3 is CSARMGSEQFF. In DNA form, the CDR3 reads TGCAGTGCTAGGATGGGGAGCGAGCAGTTCTTC.